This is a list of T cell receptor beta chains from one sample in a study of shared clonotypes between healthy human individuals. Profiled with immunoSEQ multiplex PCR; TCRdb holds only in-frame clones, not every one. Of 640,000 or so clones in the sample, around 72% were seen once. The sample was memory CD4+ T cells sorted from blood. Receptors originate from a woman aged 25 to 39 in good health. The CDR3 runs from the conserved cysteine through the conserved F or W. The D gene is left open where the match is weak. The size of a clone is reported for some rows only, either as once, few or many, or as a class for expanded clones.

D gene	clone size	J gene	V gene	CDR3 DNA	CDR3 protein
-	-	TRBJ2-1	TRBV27	TGTGCCAGCAGTTCCACAGACAGCTCCTACAATGAGCAGTTCTTC	CASSSTDSSYNEQFF
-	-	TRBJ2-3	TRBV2	TGTGCCAGCAGTGAAGCGTGGCTAGACACAGATACGCAGTATTTT	CASSEAWLDTDTQYF
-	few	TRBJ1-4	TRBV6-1	TGTGCCAGCAGTAACGCGGGGAGCGGTGAAAAACTGTTTTTT	CASSNAGSGEKLFF
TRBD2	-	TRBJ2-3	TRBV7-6	TGTGCCAGCAGCCTTAGACTAGCGGGAGGTACAGATACGCAGTATTTT	CASSLRLAGGTDTQYF
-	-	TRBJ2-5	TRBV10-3	TGTGCCATCAGTGTTAATCAAGAGACCCAGTACTTC	CAISVNQETQYF
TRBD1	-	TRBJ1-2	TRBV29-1	TGCAGCGTACTGGACAGGGGGGACTATGGCTACACCTTC	CSVLDRGDYGYTF
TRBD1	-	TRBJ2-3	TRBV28	TGTGCCAGCAGTCCAGGGGGCAGGGAAGGAGATACGCAGTATTTT	CASSPGGREGDTQYF
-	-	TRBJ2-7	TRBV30	TGTGCCTGGAGTCCCCGGCGGGGGCAGGGGATCCACGAGCAGTACTTC	CAWSPRRGQGIHEQYF
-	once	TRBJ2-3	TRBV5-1	TGCGCCAGCAGCGGGGCTAGCTATACGCAGTATTTT	CASSGASYTQYF
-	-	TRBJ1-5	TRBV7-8	TGTGCCAGCAGCTTAGACCGGGATCAGCCCCAGCATTTT	CASSLDRDQPQHF
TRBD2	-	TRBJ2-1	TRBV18	TGTGCCAGCTCACCGTACCGGGAGGGCCTTCACGAAGAGCAGTTCTTC	CASSPYREGLHEEQFF
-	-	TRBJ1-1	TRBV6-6	TGTGCCAGCAGTACGGCGGGGACCACTGAAGCTTTCTTT	CASSTAGTTEAFF
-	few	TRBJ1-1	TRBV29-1	TGCAGCGTTGTTGTCGCCACCATGAACACTGAAGCTTTCTTT	CSVVVATMNTEAFF
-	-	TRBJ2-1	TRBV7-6	TGTGCCAGCAGCTTAGGTCCGACTAGTGCTGAGCAGTTCTTC	CASSLGPTSAEQFF
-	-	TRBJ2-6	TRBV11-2	TGTGCCAGCAGAATCTCTGGGGCCAACGTCCTGACTTTC	CASRISGANVLTF
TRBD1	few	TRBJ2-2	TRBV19	TGTGCCAGTAGTGTGGACAGGGTTAGCGCCGGGGAGCTGTTTTTT	CASSVDRVSAGELFF
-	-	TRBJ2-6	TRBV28	TGTGCCAGCACCCCAAATCAGGGATCTGGGGCCAACGTCCTGACTTTC	CASTPNQGSGANVLTF
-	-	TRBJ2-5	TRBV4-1	TGCGCCAGCAGTAAAAATCCAGGAACCGTCCAAGAGACCCAGTACTTC	CASSKNPGTVQETQYF
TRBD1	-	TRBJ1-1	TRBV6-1	TGTGCCAGCAGAATTGGACAGGGGGAAGCTTTCTTT	CASRIGQGEAFF
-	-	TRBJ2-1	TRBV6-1	TGTGCCAGCAGTGAACATCCCCCCCCAGTTGCCTACAATGAGCAGTTCTTC	CASSEHPPPVAYNEQFF
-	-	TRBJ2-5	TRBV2	TGTGCCAGCTCGCTAGTTTCTGACCAAGAGACCCAGTACTTC	CASSLVSDQETQYF
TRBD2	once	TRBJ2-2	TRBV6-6	TGTGCCAGCAGTCCTCTAGCGGGAGAGGCCGGGGAGCTGTTTTTT	CASSPLAGEAGELFF
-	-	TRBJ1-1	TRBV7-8	TGTGCCAGCAGCCCGACCGCGGGCAGCCCTGAAGCTTTCTTT	CASSPTAGSPEAFF
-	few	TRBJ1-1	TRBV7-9	TGTGCCAGCAGACCGGCGCAGGGATTGGACACTGAAGCTTTCTTT	CASRPAQGLDTEAFF
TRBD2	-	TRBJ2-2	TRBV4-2	TGTGCCAGCAGCCAAGATCGCCGTAGCGGGAGTTACACCGGGGAGCTGTTTTTT	CASSQDRRSGSYTGELFF
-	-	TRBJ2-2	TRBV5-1	TGCGCCAGCAGCTTGGAAGTGTGGACAAGAAACACCGGGGAGCTGTTTTTT	CASSLEVWTRNTGELFF
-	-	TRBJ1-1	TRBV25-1	TGTGCCAGCAGTGAAAGGGAGGGTGTAAACACTGAAGCTTTCTTT	CASSEREGVNTEAFF
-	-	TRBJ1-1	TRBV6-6	TGTGCCAGCACCGGGACAACGAACACTGAAGCTTTCTTT	CASTGTTNTEAFF
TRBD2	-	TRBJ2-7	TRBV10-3	TGTGCCATCAGTGAGCGGGTAGCGGGAGATCACGAGCAGTACTTC	CAISERVAGDHEQYF
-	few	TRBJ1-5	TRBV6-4	TGTGCCAGCAGTGAGTCCGTTTATAGCAATCAGCCCCAGCATTTT	CASSESVYSNQPQHF
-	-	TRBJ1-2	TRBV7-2	TGTGCCAGCAGCTTAGATCCAGGACTTAACTATGGCTACACCTTC	CASSLDPGLNYGYTF
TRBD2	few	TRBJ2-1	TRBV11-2	TGTGCCAGCAGCTCGGGACTAGCGGGAGGGCCATGGTACAATGAGCAGTTCTTC	CASSSGLAGGPWYNEQFF
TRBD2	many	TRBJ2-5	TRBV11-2	TGTGCCAGCAGCTTAGGTGGACTAGCCGGGAGCAAGACCCAGTACTTC	CASSLGGLAGSKTQYF
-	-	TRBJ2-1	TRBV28	TGTGCCAGCAGGGTGGGGGGCTCGGAGGTTTATGAGCAGTTCTTC	CASRVGGSEVYEQFF
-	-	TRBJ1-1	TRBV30	TGTGCCTGGAGTCGACAGGACACTGAAGCTTTCTTT	CAWSRQDTEAFF
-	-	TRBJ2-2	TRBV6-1	TGTGCCAGCGCCACCATGCGCACCGGGGAGCTGTTTTTT	CASATMRTGELFF
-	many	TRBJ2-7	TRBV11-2	TGTGCCAGCAGCTTAGTTGCGGGGTTCTCCTACGAGCAGTACTTC	CASSLVAGFSYEQYF
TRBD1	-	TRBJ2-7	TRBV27	TGTGCCAGCAGTTTATTGGGGACAGCGAGCTACGAGCAGTACTTC	CASSLLGTASYEQYF